A selection of T cell receptor beta chains follows, all from one sample in a study of cytomegalovirus exposure and HLA in healthy donors. Measured with immunoSEQ multiplex PCR; TCRdb has only the in-frame clones, and not every one. The sample includes around 200,000 clones, more than 65% seen only once; the top ten take around 2.8%. The sample was PBMCs. Source of these receptors: a woman younger than 35 in good health and CMV-seropositive. Each CDR3 is given with its conserved first and last residue. The D gene is left open where the match is weak. Size tells how often a clone was seen (once, few, many) or the class of an expanded clone, and some rows leave it out.

v_gene: TRBV11-2
len: 15
j_gene: TRBJ1-1
abundance: many
d_gene: NA
CDR3nt: TGTGCCAGCAGCTCAGATTACGGGGGGAACACTGAAGCTTTCTTT
CDR3aa: CASSSDYGGNTEAFF

v_gene: TRBV5-6
len: 15
j_gene: TRBJ1-5
abundance: NA
d_gene: NA
CDR3nt: TGTGCCAGCAGCTTGGGGGGCAGGAACAATCAGCCCCAGCATTTT
CDR3aa: CASSLGGRNNQPQHF

v_gene: TRBV27
len: 14
j_gene: TRBJ1-6
abundance: few
d_gene: TRBD1
CDR3nt: TGTGCCAGCAGTACTCGACAGGGACATTCACCCCTCCACTTT
CDR3aa: CASSTRQGHSPLHF

v_gene: TRBV4-3
len: 15
j_gene: TRBJ1-2
abundance: NA
d_gene: NA
CDR3nt: TGCGCCAGCAGCCGATCGGGCGGCAGTCAGGGGGGCTACACCTTC
CDR3aa: CASSRSGGSQGGYTF

v_gene: TRBV6-5
len: 16
j_gene: TRBJ2-2
abundance: few
d_gene: NA
CDR3nt: TGTGCCAGCAGTTCCACGATTACTAGATTCACCGGGGAGCTGTTTTTT
CDR3aa: CASSSTITRFTGELFF

v_gene: TRBV29-1
len: 12
j_gene: TRBJ2-7
abundance: NA
d_gene: TRBD1
CDR3nt: TGCAGCGTCCGGGACAGGGCGGCCGAGCAGTACTTC
CDR3aa: CSVRDRAAEQYF

v_gene: TRBV15
len: 16
j_gene: TRBJ2-3
abundance: NA
d_gene: TRBD2
CDR3nt: TGTGCCACCAGCAGAGCAGTGGGCGGGAGGGTAGATACGCAGTATTTT
CDR3aa: CATSRAVGGRVDTQYF

v_gene: TRBV9
len: 15
j_gene: TRBJ1-6
abundance: NA
d_gene: NA
CDR3nt: TGTGCCAGCAGCGCTACCCCAGACAAGAATTCACCCCTCCACTTT
CDR3aa: CASSATPDKNSPLHF

v_gene: TRBV6-1
len: 14
j_gene: TRBJ1-5
abundance: NA
d_gene: NA
CDR3nt: TGTGCCACTCAAATTACTACAAGCAATCAGCCCCAGCATTTT
CDR3aa: CATQITTSNQPQHF

v_gene: TRBV4-1
len: 17
j_gene: TRBJ2-7
abundance: NA
d_gene: TRBD1
CDR3nt: TGCGCCAGCAGCCCACCCGGGACAGGGACCCGTACCTACGAGCAGTACTTC
CDR3aa: CASSPPGTGTRTYEQYF

v_gene: TRBV7-2
len: 18
j_gene: TRBJ1-6
abundance: NA
d_gene: NA
CDR3nt: TGTGCCAGCAGCTCCTCGCCCCTAGGGGCGGTCTATAATTCACCCCTCCACTTT
CDR3aa: CASSSSPLGAVYNSPLHF

v_gene: TRBV6-1
len: 14
j_gene: TRBJ2-1
abundance: NA
d_gene: TRBD2
CDR3nt: TGTGCCAGCCAGCCTAGCGGAGATTACAATGAGCAGTTCTTC
CDR3aa: CASQPSGDYNEQFF

v_gene: TRBV4-3
len: 14
j_gene: TRBJ2-3
abundance: NA
d_gene: TRBD1
CDR3nt: TGCGCCAGCAGCCGAGACAGGGTCCCAGATACGCAGTATTTT
CDR3aa: CASSRDRVPDTQYF

v_gene: TRBV7-2
len: 16
j_gene: TRBJ2-5
abundance: NA
d_gene: TRBD1
CDR3nt: TGTGCCAGCAGCGGAGAGGGGGCGGCCCTCCAAGAGACCCAGTACTTC
CDR3aa: CASSGEGAALQETQYF

v_gene: TRBV29-1
len: 16
j_gene: TRBJ2-3
abundance: few
d_gene: TRBD2
CDR3nt: TGCAGCGTTGAAGACCGACTAGCGGGGAGCACAGATACGCAGTATTTT
CDR3aa: CSVEDRLAGSTDTQYF

v_gene: TRBV7-2
len: 17
j_gene: TRBJ2-7
abundance: NA
d_gene: TRBD2
CDR3nt: TGTGCCAGCAGCTTATCATTTGTCCGGGCGGGGGACTACGAGCAGTACTTC
CDR3aa: CASSLSFVRAGDYEQYF

v_gene: TRBV7-2
len: 17
j_gene: TRBJ2-1
abundance: NA
d_gene: TRBD2
CDR3nt: TGTGCCAGCAGCTTAGCGCTCAGGACTAGCCTAGGGGGTGAGCAGTTCTTC
CDR3aa: CASSLALRTSLGGEQFF

v_gene: TRBV7-3
len: 15
j_gene: TRBJ2-2
abundance: NA
d_gene: TRBD2
CDR3nt: TGTGCCAGCAGCAGGGGACTAGCGGGCGCCCGTGGGCTGTTTTTT
CDR3aa: CASSRGLAGARGLFF